A selection of T cell receptor beta chains follows, all from one sample in a study of T cell responses to AZD1222 COVID-19 vaccine. The table came from immunoSEQ multiplex PCR; TCRdb's copy has only in-frame clones and leaves some out. Among 100,000 to 130,000 clones listed, around nine tenths were seen once. The source material was peripheral blood, sampled on day 0 of AZD1222 vaccination. These receptors originate from an adult in good health. Each CDR3 is given with its conserved first and last residue. The D gene is left open where the match is weak. For some rows the clone size is stated as once, few or many, or as a class when expanded; others skip it.

CDR3 DNA	CDR3 protein	V gene	J gene	D gene	clone size
TGTGCCAGCAGCGTGGCAGGAGTTAATCAGCCCCAGCATTTT	CASSVAGVNQPQHF	TRBV9	TRBJ1-5	-	-
TGTGCCAGCAGAGCAACAGGGGAGGACTATGGCTACACCTTC	CASRATGEDYGYTF	TRBV7-9	TRBJ1-2	TRBD1	-
TGTGCCAGCAGCATGGGTGGAGGAGGTGAAAAACTGTTTTTT	CASSMGGGGEKLFF	TRBV7-9	TRBJ1-4	-	-
TGTGCCAGTAGAGGGACAGGGGGGACCTACAATGAGCAGTTCTTC	CASRGTGGTYNEQFF	TRBV19	TRBJ2-1	TRBD1	-
TGTGCCAGCAGTTACGCGACGGAACAGCCCCAGCATTTT	CASSYATEQPQHF	TRBV6-5	TRBJ1-5	-	-
TGCGCCAGCAGCCAAGATCTGGGAGGAGTTTCAGATTTT	CASSQDLGGVSDF	TRBV4-3	TRBJ1-5	-	-
TGTGCCAGCAGGTGGGACAGGGAGGCAGATACGCAGTATTTT	CASRWDREADTQYF	TRBV7-9	TRBJ2-3	TRBD1	-
TGTGCCAGCAGCTATGAACGTCTCTCTACCTATGGCTACACCTTC	CASSYERLSTYGYTF	TRBV7-8	TRBJ1-2	-	-
TGTGCCAGCACCACCCCTTGGCCAGGGAGATTATATGGCTACACCTTC	CASTTPWPGRLYGYTF	TRBV2	TRBJ1-2	-	once
TGTGCCAGCGGGCTGACAGATACGCAGTATTTT	CASGLTDTQYF	TRBV7-9	TRBJ2-3	-	-
TGTGCCAGTAGTATCCCCCCAGACAGCTATGGCTACACCTTC	CASSIPPDSYGYTF	TRBV19	TRBJ1-2	-	-
TGCAGCGGTTACCCGGGGGACGGGGAGCTGTTTTTT	CSGYPGDGELFF	TRBV29-1	TRBJ2-2	-	-
TGTGCCAGCAGTCGACGGACAGGGGGAACCGGGGAGCTGTTTTTT	CASSRRTGGTGELFF	TRBV6-6	TRBJ2-2	TRBD1	-
TGTGCCAGCAGCCAAGATTGGAGGGGTGGGGGGCCCACTGAAGCTTTCTTT	CASSQDWRGGGPTEAFF	TRBV4-2	TRBJ1-1	-	-
TGTGCCAGCATGACCATACAGGGGGCAGTCTATGGCTACACCTTC	CASMTIQGAVYGYTF	TRBV6-5	TRBJ1-2	TRBD1	-